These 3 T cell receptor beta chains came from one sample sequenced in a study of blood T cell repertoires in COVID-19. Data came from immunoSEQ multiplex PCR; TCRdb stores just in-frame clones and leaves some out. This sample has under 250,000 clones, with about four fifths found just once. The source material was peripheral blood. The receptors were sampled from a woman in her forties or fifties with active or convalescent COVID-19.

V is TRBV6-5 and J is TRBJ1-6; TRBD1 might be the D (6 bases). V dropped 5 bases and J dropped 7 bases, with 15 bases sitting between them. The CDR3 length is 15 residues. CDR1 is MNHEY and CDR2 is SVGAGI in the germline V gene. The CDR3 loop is CASSPPRGTNSPLHF. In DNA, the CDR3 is TGTGCCAGCAGTCCCCCTAGGGGGACAAATTCACCCCTCCACTTT.

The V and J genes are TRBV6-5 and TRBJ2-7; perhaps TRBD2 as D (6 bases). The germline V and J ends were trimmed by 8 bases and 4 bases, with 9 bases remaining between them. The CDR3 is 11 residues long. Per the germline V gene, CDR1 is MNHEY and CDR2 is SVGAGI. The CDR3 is CASVGGYEQYF. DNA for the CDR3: TGTGCCAGCGTCGGGGGTTACGAGCAGTACTTC.

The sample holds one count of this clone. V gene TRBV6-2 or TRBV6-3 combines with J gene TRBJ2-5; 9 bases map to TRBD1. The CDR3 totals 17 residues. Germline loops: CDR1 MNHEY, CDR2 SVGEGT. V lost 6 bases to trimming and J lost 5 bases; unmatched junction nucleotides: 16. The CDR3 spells CASSPARQGGISETQYF. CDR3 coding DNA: TGTGCCAGCAGCCCCGCCCGACAGGGGGGCATTTCGGAGACCCAGTACTTC.